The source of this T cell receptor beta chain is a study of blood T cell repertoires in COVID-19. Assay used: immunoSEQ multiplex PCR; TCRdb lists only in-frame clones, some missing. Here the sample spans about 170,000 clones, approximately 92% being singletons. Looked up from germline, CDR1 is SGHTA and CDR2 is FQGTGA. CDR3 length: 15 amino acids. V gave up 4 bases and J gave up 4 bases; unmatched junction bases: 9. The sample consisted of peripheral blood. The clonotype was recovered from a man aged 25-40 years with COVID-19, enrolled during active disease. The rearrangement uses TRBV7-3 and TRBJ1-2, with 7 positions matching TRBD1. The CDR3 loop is CASSSPTGVFYGYTF. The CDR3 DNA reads TGTGCCAGCAGCTCTCCTACAGGGGTTTTCTATGGCTACACCTTC.